This T cell receptor (beta chain) emerged from a study of blood T cell repertoires in COVID-19. Whole-study context: The United States, Italy and Spain supplied acute and convalescent COVID-19 samples.

This clone has more than one count but fewer than ten. Seattle researchers signed up patients amid active infection and tracked them longitudinally. Original data processing: The authors estimated nucleated cell counts from reference gene primer amplification. Sequencing was performed with immunoSEQ multiplex PCR; in TCRdb, only in-frame clones are kept and a portion is missing. The V and J calls and the clone size are those of that table, but D and trimming were determined from the DNA. The sample includes 180,000 or so clones, around 80% of them seen just once. V lost 0 bases to trimming and J lost 7 bases; unmatched junction nucleotides: 12. The germline V gene has CDR1 LNHNV and CDR2 YYDKDF (reference sequence). This CDR3 has 18 residues.

Sequencing was carried out using peripheral blood. This clonotype was sampled from an elderly woman with COVID-19, enrolled during active disease. The V gene is TRBV15, the J gene TRBJ2-3; 11 nucleotides line up with TRBD2. This chain's CDR3 is CATSRDGGISGRGNTQYF. The CDR3 nucleotides read TGTGCCACCAGCAGAGATGGGGGGATTAGCGGGAGGGGCAATACGCAGTATTTT. The full variable domain, rest sourced from reference TRBV15 and TRBJ2-3, is DAMVIQNPRYQVTQFGKPVTLSCSQTLNHNVMYWYQQKSSQAPKLLFHYYDKDFNNEADTPDNFQSRRPNTSFCFLDIRSPGLGDTAMYLCATSRDGGISGRGNTQYFGPGTRLTVL.